The text below deals with one TCR beta chain. Its antigen is as yet unknown. This entry comes from a study of T cell responses to AZD1222 COVID-19 vaccine. Study-level results: Spike regions recognized by vaccine-associated CD4 TCRs spanned the protein, led by 160-218 and 743-854.

The J segment lost 2 bases and the V segment lost 5 bases, leaving 9 bases of the junction unmatched. The CDR3 consists of 15 residues. From germline, CDR1 is LNHDA and CDR2 SQIVND (reference sequence). Measured with immunoSEQ multiplex PCR; TCRdb has only the in-frame clones, and not every one. The profile shows fewer than 110,000 clones, roughly 90% of them singletons. The chain links TRBV19 to TRBJ2-7; 7 bases map to TRBD1. The receptor comes from an adult in good health. The source material was peripheral blood, sampled on day 0 of AZD1222 vaccination. The CDR3 sequence is CASSPGTDTTYEQYF. The CDR3 coding sequence is TGTGCCAGTAGTCCAGGGACAGATACTACCTACGAGCAGTACTTC. Using reference TRBV19 and TRBJ2-7 for the parts outside the CDR3, the full variable domain is DGGITQSPKYLFRKEGQNVTLSCEQNLNHDAMYWYRQDPGQGLRLIYYSQIVNDFQKGDIAEGYSVSREKKESFPLTVTSAQKNPTAFYLCASSPGTDTTYEQYFGPGTRLTVT.